This TCR beta chain was captured by sequencing in a study of early T cells in non-severe SARS-CoV-2 infection. Researchers tagged individual cDNA molecules with unique molecular identifiers. Each CDR3 protein is one row after TCRdb ran MiXCR on the 5' RACE reads. The table records 60,000 or so distinct CDR3 sequences, about 10% of them present only once. The CDR3 consists of 13 residues. Per the germline V gene, CDR1 is MDHEN and CDR2 is SYDVKM. Trimming took off 5 bases at V and 4 bases at J, with 11 bases between the two ends. This clonotype originated in an adult who was a healthcare worker with PCR-confirmed SARS-CoV-2 infection or an uninfected control (not recorded which). The sequencing here drew on whole blood, taken at baseline. V is TRBV28 and J is TRBJ2-5; unclear D gene. The CDR3 sequence: CASSGQRRETQYF. The DNA of the CDR3 is TGTGCCAGCAGTGGCCAAAGACGAGAGACCCAGTACTTC.